The present TCR beta chain was sequenced within a study of blood T cell repertoires in COVID-19. Overall study: The study drew acute and convalescent COVID-19 samples from the United States, Italy and Spain. Sources were T cells, B-cell-depleted T cells, or PBMCs; the material itself was cDNA or gDNA.

This clone occurred a few times. Its ends do not fully match the called genes, so a read error is possible. Per the original methods: Reference gene primer amplification gave estimated nucleated cell counts. Generated by immunoSEQ multiplex PCR, the TCRdb table keeps only in-frame clones and is missing some. That table furnishes V, J and clone size, whereas the DNA furnished D and trimming. The data contain 200,000 to 250,000 clones, less than 85% of them singletons. The CDR3 loop spans 15 amino acids. Germline CDR1 LNHDA, CDR2 SQIVND (reference sequence). The sequencing sample was made of peripheral blood. The clonotype was recovered from an elderly woman with acute or convalescent COVID-19. The rearrangement uses TRBV19 and TRBJ2-3, with 9 nucleotides matching TRBD2. This CDR3 is CASSHVAGATDTQYF. The CDR3 region has the DNA TGTGCCAGTAGTCACGTAGCGGGGGCAACAGACACGCAGTATTTT.